This T cell receptor beta chain was captured in a study of STAT3 mutations in large granular lymphocyte leukemia. Study details: Roughly half the longitudinally sequenced T-LGLL patients had canonical STAT3 mutations. Study results and caveats: At least one immunodominant TCR beta clonotype appeared in every T-cell large granular lymphocyte leukemia patient.

The germline gives CDR1 GTSNPN, CDR2 SVGIG (reference sequence). The CDR3 loop spans 14 amino acids. V was trimmed by 3 bases and J by 7 bases, leaving 13 bases between them. This clone was found a few times. The target antigen is unknown. Profiled with immunoSEQ multiplex PCR; TCRdb holds only in-frame clones, not every one. Of around 10,000 clones listed, roughly 54% are singletons. The clonotype comes from a boy under 18 with T-cell large granular lymphocyte leukemia. Some clones in this sample may be carry-over from other donors' samples. What was sequenced was peripheral blood mononuclear cells. The chain has TRBV30 and TRBJ1-6, with a tentative D call TRBD1 (6 bases). In nucleotides, the CDR3 is TGTGCCTGGAGCCCCGGGCAGGGGAATTCACCCCTCCACTTT. Protein product: CAWSPGQGNSPLHF.